This T cell receptor (beta chain) was recovered during a study of tumor-infiltrating lymphocytes in localized non-small cell lung cancer. Germline lookup yields CDR1 MNHEY and CDR2 SMNVEV (reference sequence). Trimming stripped 9 bases from V and 4 bases from J, with 15 bases between. This CDR3 has 13 residues. The repertoire was sequenced with immunoSEQ multiplex PCR; TCRdb's copy has only in-frame clones and lacks some. Of some 17,000 clones listed, more than 60% were seen once; the top ten hold roughly 6.7%. This clone was picked up a small number of times. Its specificity is unknown. Findings of the study overall: T-cell fraction did not differ between immunotypes IM1 and IM2. Different pieces of the same tissue went to different assays, confounding technical variation with intratumor heterogeneity.

The sequence was collected from a human donor with non-small cell lung cancer. This chain links TRBV27 with TRBJ1-1; a possible D gene is TRBD1 (6 bases). Material: lung tumor tissue. DNA of the CDR3: TGTGCCAGTAGAGACAGGCCCGTCACTGAAGCTTTCTTT. Protein: CASRDRPVTEAFF.